Following are 10 T cell receptor beta chains from one sample sequenced in a study of CD8 T cells in ankylosing spondylitis. TCRdb fed the 5' RACE reads into MiXCR, producing one record per CDR3 protein. The sample lists a few hundred thousand distinct CDR3 sequences, over 8.5% occurring once. Sequenced sample: blood, either unsorted or a sorted T cell fraction (not recorded which). Receptor source: a male donor with ankylosing spondylitis or in good health (not recorded which).

At least ten counts were recorded for this clonotype. The J gene is TRBJ2-2, the V gene TRBV5-1; D not certain. Trimming shortened V by 4 bases and J by 4 bases, and 11 bases separated the two germline ends. The V gene's germline CDR1 is SGHRS and CDR2 YFSETQ. The CDR3 loop spans 14 amino acids. As DNA, the CDR3 is TGCGCCAGCAGCCCACCTAGTAGCACCGGGGAGCTGTTTTTT. Translated, it gives CASSPPSSTGELFF. The whole variable domain, filled in from reference TRBV5-1 and TRBJ2-2, reads KAGVTQTPRYLIKTRGQQVTLSCSPISGHRSVSWYQQTPGQGLQFLFEYFSETQRNKGNFPGRFSGRQFSNSRSEMNVSTLELGDSALYLCASSPPSSTGELFFGEGSRLTVL.

Ten or more counts support this clonotype. The J gene is TRBJ1-1, the V gene TRBV12-3 or TRBV12-4; tentatively, D is TRBD1 (5 bases). This CDR3 spans 15 amino acids. Trimming cost V 7 bases and J 8 bases, with 23 bases left between them. The CDR3 sequence is CASTLASGVESEAFF. CDR3 DNA sequence: TGTGCCAGCACCTTAGCGTCGGGGGTTGAGTCAGAAGCTTTCTTT.

This sequence joins TRBV5-1 and TRBJ2-7, with 9 bases matching TRBD1. V dropped 4 bases and J dropped 3; count of bases not matched to a gene: 8. Germline V gives CDR1 SGHRS, CDR2 YFSETQ. The CDR3 has 15 amino acids. The CDR3 coding sequence is TGCGCCAGCAGCCAGGACAGGGGAGGATTCTACGAGCAGTACTTC. Its translation: CASSQDRGGFYEQYF.

A few counts support this clonotype. The V gene is TRBV7-9, the J gene TRBJ2-3; perhaps D is TRBD1 or TRBD2 (5 bases each). Germline CDR1 SEHNR, CDR2 FQNEAQ (reference sequence). V was trimmed by 5 bases and J by 0 bases, leaving 15 bases between them. This CDR3 has 16 amino acids. The CDR3: CASSAGTDTSTDTQYF. The CDR3, as DNA: TGTGCCAGCAGCGCCGGGACCGACACTAGCACAGATACGCAGTATTTT.

This clonotype was counted at least ten times. The chain couples TRBV20-1 to TRBJ2-5, with D perhaps given as TRBD1 or TRBD2 (5 bases each). This CDR3 spans 15 amino acids. The germline gives CDR1 DFQATT, CDR2 SNEGSKA (reference sequence). Trimming removed 6 bases from V and 5 bases from J, with 22 bases in between. The CDR3: CSAPRETPLGETQYF. Written as DNA, the CDR3 is TGCAGTGCCCCCAGGGAGACCCCCTTAGGGGAGACCCAGTACTTC.

The sample holds many counts of this clonotype. The gene calls are TRBV5-1 and TRBJ1-1; D possibly corresponds to TRBD1 (5 bases). The length of the CDR3 is 15 residues. Germline V gives CDR1 SGHRS, CDR2 YFSETQ. V dropped 4 bases and J dropped 1 base, with 14 bases sitting between them. CDR3 amino acids: CASSLSRRANTEAFF. CDR3 nucleotides: TGCGCCAGCAGCCTGTCCCGCAGGGCGAACACTGAAGCTTTCTTT.

J is TRBJ1-2 and V is TRBV20-1, with D unresolved. Trimming shortened V by 3 bases and J by 0 bases, and 14 bases separated the two germline ends. CDR3 size: 15 residues. CDR1 is DFQATT and CDR2 is SNEGSKA in the germline V gene (reference sequence). The CDR3 region has the DNA TGCAGTGCTAGCAGACAACCCGGCGCTAACTATGGCTACACCTTC. Its translation: CSASRQPGANYGYTF.

This clonotype has ten or more counts. This sequence joins TRBV5-1 and TRBJ1-6; D might be TRBD1 (5 bases). This CDR3 spans 15 amino acids. Germline lookup yields CDR1 SGHRS and CDR2 YFSETQ. V was pared by 1 base and J by 5 bases, with 10 bases between. CDR3 amino acids: CASSLRGLDNSPLHF. CDR3 nucleotides: TGCGCCAGCAGCTTGAGGGGTTTGGATAATTCACCCCTCCACTTT.

This clonotype was seen ten or more times. The rearrangement uses TRBV5-5 and TRBJ2-7, with 7 nucleotides matching TRBD2. Looked up from germline, CDR1 is SGHKS and CDR2 is YYEKEE (reference sequence). The trim removed 3 bases at V and 4 bases at J, leaving 4 bases unmatched. The CDR3 loop spans 13 amino acids. The CDR3 nucleotides read TGTGCCAGCAGCTGGGAGGGGACGTACGAGCAGTACTTC. The encoded protein is CASSWEGTYEQYF.

This clonotype was detected only a few times. The chain combines TRBV6-6 with TRBJ2-2, with D perhaps TRBD1 (6 bases). Trimming left V 7 bases short and J 6 bases short, with 12 bases between. Germline values: CDR1 MNHNY, CDR2 SVGAGI (reference sequence). The CDR3 has 13 residues. The CDR3 loop is CASTRTVPGELFF. CDR3 sequence (DNA): TGTGCCAGCACCAGGACAGTCCCCGGGGAGCTGTTTTTT.